The text below deals with one T cell receptor beta chain. J gave up 4 bases and V 2 bases, and 4 bases lay outside the gene matches. The germline gives CDR1 SEHNR, CDR2 FQNEAQ (reference sequence). The CDR3 totals 15 residues. Some clones are missing from TCRdb's copy, which holds only in-frame ones; the method was immunoSEQ multiplex PCR. Of 200,000 to 250,000 clones in the sample, roughly 83% were seen once. The record originates from a study of blood T cell repertoires in COVID-19. V is TRBV7-9 and J is TRBJ2-1; 8 bases line up with TRBD1. The sample consisted of peripheral blood. This TCR was sampled from a woman between 50 and 59 years old with acute or convalescent COVID-19. The CDR3 DNA reads TGTGCCAGCAGCTTACAGGGGGCACGATACAATGAGCAGTTCTTC. This translates into CASSLQGARYNEQFF.